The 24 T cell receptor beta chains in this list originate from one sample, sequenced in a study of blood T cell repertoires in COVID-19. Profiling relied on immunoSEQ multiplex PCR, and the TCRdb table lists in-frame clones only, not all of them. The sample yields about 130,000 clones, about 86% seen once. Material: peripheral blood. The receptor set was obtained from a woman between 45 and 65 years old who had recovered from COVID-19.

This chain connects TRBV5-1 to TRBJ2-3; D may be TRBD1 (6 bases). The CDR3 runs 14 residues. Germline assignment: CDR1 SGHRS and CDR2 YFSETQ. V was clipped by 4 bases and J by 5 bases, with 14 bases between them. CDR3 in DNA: TGCGCCAGCAGCGTGACAGGCGTACAAGATACGCAGTATTTT. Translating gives CASSVTGVQDTQYF.

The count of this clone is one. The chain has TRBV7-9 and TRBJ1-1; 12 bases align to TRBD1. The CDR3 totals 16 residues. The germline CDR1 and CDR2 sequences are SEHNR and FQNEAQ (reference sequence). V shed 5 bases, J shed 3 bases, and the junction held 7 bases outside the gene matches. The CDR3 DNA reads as TGTGCCAGCAGCACAGGGACAGGGGGCAGGTACACTGAAGCTTTCTTT. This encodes CASSTGTGGRYTEAFF.

The CDR3 here is CASSPFIPTEGVGEQYF. In nucleotides, the CDR3 is TGTGCCAGCAGCCCCTTCATTCCGACAGAAGGGGTCGGCGAGCAGTACTTC. This chain connects TRBV3-1 (or the pseudogene TRBV3-2) to TRBJ2-7, with D perhaps matching TRBD1 (5 bases). Germline values: CDR1 LGHDT, CDR2 YNNKEL (reference sequence). V lost 4 bases and J 6 bases, leaving 25 bases between the germline ends. The CDR3 covers 17 residues.

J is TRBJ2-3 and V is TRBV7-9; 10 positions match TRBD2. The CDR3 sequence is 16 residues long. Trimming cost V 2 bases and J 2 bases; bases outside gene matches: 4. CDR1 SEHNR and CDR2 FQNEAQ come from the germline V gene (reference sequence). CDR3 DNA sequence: TGTGCCAGCAGCTTAAGGACTAGCGGCGTCACAGATACGCAGTATTTT. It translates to CASSLRTSGVTDTQYF.

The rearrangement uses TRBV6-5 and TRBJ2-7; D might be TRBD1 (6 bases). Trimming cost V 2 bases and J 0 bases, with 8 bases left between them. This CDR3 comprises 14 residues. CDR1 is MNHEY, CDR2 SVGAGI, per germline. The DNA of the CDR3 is TGTGCCAGCAGTTACAACAGGGACTCCTACGAGCAGTACTTC. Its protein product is CASSYNRDSYEQYF.

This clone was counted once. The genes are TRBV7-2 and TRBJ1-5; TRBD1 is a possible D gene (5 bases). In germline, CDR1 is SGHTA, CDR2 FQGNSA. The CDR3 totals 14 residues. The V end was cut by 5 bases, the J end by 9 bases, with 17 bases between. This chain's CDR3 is CASSDPTAGGPQHF. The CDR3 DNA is TGTGCCAGCAGCGATCCGACAGCCGGCGGGCCCCAGCATTTT.

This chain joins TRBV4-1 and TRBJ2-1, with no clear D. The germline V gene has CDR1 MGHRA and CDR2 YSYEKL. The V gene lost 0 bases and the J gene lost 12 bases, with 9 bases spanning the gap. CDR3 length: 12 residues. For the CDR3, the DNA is TGCGCCAGCAGCCAAGATCGGCTAGGGCAGTTCTTC. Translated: CASSQDRLGQFF.

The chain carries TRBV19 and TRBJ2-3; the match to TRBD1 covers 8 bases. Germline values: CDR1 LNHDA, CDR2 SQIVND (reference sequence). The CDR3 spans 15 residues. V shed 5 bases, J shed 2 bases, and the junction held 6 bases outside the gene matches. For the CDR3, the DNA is TGTGCCAGTAGTGACAGGGGAGCGGTCACAGATACGCAGTATTTT. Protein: CASSDRGAVTDTQYF.

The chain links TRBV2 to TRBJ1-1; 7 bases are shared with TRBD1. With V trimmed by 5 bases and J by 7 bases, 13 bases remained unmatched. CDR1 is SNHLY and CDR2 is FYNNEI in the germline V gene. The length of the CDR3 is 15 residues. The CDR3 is CASSPRTGRRSEAFF. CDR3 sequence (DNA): TGTGCCAGCAGTCCCAGGACAGGACGACGGAGTGAAGCTTTCTTT. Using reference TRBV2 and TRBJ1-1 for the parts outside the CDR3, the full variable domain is EPEVTQTPSHQVTQMGQEVILRCVPISNHLYFYWYRQILGQKVEFLVSFYNNEISEKSEIFDDQFSVERPDGSNFTLKIRSTKLEDSAMYFCASSPRTGRRSEAFFGQGTRLTVV.

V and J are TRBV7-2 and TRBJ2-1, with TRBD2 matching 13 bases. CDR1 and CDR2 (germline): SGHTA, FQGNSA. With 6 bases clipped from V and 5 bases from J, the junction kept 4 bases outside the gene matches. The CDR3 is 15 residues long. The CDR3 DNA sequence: TGTGCCAGCAGAAAGGGACTAGCGGGGAACAATGAGCAGTTCTTC. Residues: CASRKGLAGNNEQFF.

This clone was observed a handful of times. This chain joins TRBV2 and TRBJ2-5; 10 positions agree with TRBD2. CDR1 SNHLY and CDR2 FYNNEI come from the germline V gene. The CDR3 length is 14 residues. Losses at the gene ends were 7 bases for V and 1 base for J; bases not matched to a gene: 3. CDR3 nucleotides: TGTGCCAGCATGAGCGGGGGGGCCCAAGAGACCCAGTACTTC. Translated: CASMSGGAQETQYF. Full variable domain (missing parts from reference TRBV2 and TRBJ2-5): EPEVTQTPSHQVTQMGQEVILRCVPISNHLYFYWYRQILGQKVEFLVSFYNNEISEKSEIFDDQFSVERPDGSNFTLKIRSTKLEDSAMYFCASMSGGAQETQYFGPGTRLLVL.

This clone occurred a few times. In DNA form, the CDR3 reads TGTGCCTGGAGTAGGGGCGGGGGGTCTTACGATACGCAGTATTTT. Its protein product is CAWSRGGGSYDTQYF. V usage is TRBV30 and J usage is TRBJ2-3; 8 bases align to TRBD2. The trim removed 2 bases at V and 6 bases at J, leaving 10 bases unmatched. Germline loops: CDR1 GTSNPN, CDR2 SVGIG (reference sequence). The CDR3 loop spans 15 amino acids.

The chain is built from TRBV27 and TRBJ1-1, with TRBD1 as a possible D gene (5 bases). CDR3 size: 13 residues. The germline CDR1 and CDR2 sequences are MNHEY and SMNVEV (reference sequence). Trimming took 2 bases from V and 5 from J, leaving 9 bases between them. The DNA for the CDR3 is TGTGCCAGCAGTTTAGGAGGGGTAACTGAAGCTTTCTTT. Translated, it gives CASSLGGVTEAFF.

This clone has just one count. The CDR3 DNA is TGTGCCAGTTTCGAAGGGGGCAATCAGCCCCAGCATTTT. Its translation: CASFEGGNQPQHF. V is TRBV19 and J is TRBJ1-5; tentative D call: TRBD1 (5 bases). This CDR3 comprises 13 residues. The V end was cut by 8 bases, the J end by 2 bases, with 10 bases between. CDR1 is LNHDA and CDR2 is SQIVND in the germline V gene (reference sequence).

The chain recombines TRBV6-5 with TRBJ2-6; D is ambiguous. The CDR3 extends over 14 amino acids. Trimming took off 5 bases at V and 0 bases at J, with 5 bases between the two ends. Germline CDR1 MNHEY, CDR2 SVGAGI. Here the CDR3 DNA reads TGTGCCAGCAGTACAAACTCTGGGGCCAACGTCCTGACTTTC. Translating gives CASSTNSGANVLTF.

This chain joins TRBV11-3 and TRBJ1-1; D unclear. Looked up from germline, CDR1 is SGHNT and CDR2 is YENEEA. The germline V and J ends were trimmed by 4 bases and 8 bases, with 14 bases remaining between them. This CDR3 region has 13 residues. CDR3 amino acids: CASSSPRTFEAFF. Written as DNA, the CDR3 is TGTGCCAGCAGCTCGCCGCGGACTTTCGAAGCTTTCTTT.

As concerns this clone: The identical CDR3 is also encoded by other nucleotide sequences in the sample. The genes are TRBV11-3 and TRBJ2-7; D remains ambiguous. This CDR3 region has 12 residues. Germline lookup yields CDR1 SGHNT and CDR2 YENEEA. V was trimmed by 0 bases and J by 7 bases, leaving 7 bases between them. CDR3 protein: CASSLDFSEQYF. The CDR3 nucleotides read TGTGCCAGCAGCTTAGATTTTAGTGAGCAGTACTTC.

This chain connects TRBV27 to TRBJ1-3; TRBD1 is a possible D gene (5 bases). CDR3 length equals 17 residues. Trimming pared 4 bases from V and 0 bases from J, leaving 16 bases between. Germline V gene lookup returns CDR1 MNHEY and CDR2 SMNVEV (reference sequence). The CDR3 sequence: CASSSQGRQFSGNTIYF. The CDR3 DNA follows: TGTGCCAGCAGTTCCCAAGGAAGACAGTTCTCTGGAAACACCATATATTTT.

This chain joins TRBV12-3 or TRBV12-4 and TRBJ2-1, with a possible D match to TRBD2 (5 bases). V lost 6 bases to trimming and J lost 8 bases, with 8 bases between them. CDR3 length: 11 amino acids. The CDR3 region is CASRYSDEQFF. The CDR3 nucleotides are TGTGCCAGCAGATATAGCGATGAGCAGTTCTTC.

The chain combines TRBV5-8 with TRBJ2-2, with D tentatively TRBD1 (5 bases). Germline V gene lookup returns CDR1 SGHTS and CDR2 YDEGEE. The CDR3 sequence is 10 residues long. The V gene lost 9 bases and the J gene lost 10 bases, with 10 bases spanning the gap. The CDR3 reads CATWGEELFF. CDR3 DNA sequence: TGTGCCACATGGGGCGAGGAGCTGTTTTTT.

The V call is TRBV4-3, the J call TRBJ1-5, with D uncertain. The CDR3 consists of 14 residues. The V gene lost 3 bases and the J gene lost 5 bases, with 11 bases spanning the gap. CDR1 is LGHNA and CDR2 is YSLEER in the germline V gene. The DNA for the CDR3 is TGCGCCAGCAGCCAGAGCATAGGAGATCAGCCCCAGCATTTT. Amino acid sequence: CASSQSIGDQPQHF.

The CDR3 spells CASSSGAAPYEQYF. CDR3 nucleotide sequence: TGTGCCAGCAGCTCGGGTGCGGCACCCTACGAGCAGTACTTC. This chain uses TRBV7-2 with TRBJ2-7, with D uncertain. Trimming cost V 4 bases and J 2 bases, with 12 bases left between them. Germline lookup yields CDR1 SGHTA and CDR2 FQGNSA. The CDR3 has 14 amino acids.

The CDR3 DNA sequence: TGTGCCAGCAGTTACTCATTCAGGGCCCCCAATGGCTACACCTTC. Translated: CASSYSFRAPNGYTF. The rearrangement uses TRBV6-5 and TRBJ1-2; a weak D match, TRBD1 (5 bases). The CDR3 contains 15 residues. Deletions cut 0 bases from V and 6 bases from J, with 14 bases between. Germline V gene sequence: CDR1 MNHEY, CDR2 SVGAGI.

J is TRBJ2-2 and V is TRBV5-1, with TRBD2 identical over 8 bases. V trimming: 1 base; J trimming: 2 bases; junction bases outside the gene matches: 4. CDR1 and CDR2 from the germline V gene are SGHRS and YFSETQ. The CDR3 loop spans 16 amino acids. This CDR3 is CASSLSSGTNTGELFF. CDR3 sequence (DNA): TGCGCCAGCAGCTTGAGTAGCGGGACAAACACCGGGGAGCTGTTTTTT.